Listed below are T cell receptor beta chains from one sample, sequenced in a study of blood T cell repertoires in COVID-19. Assay: immunoSEQ multiplex PCR; the TCRdb copy retains only in-frame clones and omits some. This table holds about 160,000 clones, about three quarters found once. Sequencing input: peripheral blood. The receptors derive from a man between 65 and 79 years old with acute or convalescent COVID-19. Each CDR3 is given with its conserved first and last residue. The order of the fields is J gene, D gene, clone size, V gene, CDR3 protein, CDR3 DNA. D genes are given only for firm matches. Rows may omit the clone size; those that give it use once, few, many or a size class.

>TRBJ1-1|-|-|TRBV10-1
CASSDNQNTEAFF
TGCGCCAGCAGCGACAACCAGAACACTGAAGCTTTCTTT
>TRBJ2-2|TRBD1|once|TRBV9
CASSVGRTGNGELFF
TGTGCCAGCAGCGTAGGTCGGACAGGGAACGGGGAGCTGTTTTTT
>TRBJ1-1|-|-|TRBV11-3
CASSLDWSMRQAFF
TGTGCCAGCAGCTTAGATTGGTCGATGAGGCAAGCTTTCTTT
>TRBJ2-2|-|-|TRBV18
CASSPLAQGTGELFF
TGTGCCAGCTCACCACTGGCACAGGGCACCGGGGAGCTGTTTTTT
>TRBJ2-7|-|-|TRBV13
CASSLLGAYEQYF
TGTGCCAGCAGCTTATTAGGGGCCTACGAGCAGTACTTC
>TRBJ2-7|TRBD1|many|TRBV5-6
CASRRTGFTYEQYF
TGTGCCAGCAGGCGGACAGGATTTACCTACGAGCAGTACTTC
>TRBJ1-2|TRBD1|-|TRBV2
CASPRDRVYGYTF
TGTGCCAGCCCCCGGGACAGGGTTTATGGCTACACCTTC
>TRBJ2-2|TRBD2|-|TRBV27
CASGSAGAYTGELFF
TGTGCCAGCGGCTCGGCGGGAGCTTACACCGGGGAGCTGTTTTTT
>TRBJ1-2|-|-|TRBV4-3
CASSQDRGYGYTF
TGCGCCAGCAGCCAAGATCGCGGGTATGGCTACACCTTC
>TRBJ2-2|TRBD2|-|TRBV6-2/TRBV6-3
CASSYSLREGRSNGELFF
TGTGCCAGCAGTTACTCATTACGGGAGGGCCGTTCCAACGGGGAGCTGTTTTTT
>TRBJ2-5|-|-|TRBV18
CASSPPGLQSETQYF
TGTGCCAGCTCACCACCCGGACTCCAATCGGAGACCCAGTACTTC
>TRBJ1-1|-|-|TRBV28
CASSSSRNTEAFF
TGTGCCAGCAGTTCTTCCAGGAACACTGAAGCTTTCTTT
>TRBJ2-1|TRBD2|-|TRBV6-6
CASRKLAGGYNEQFF
TGTGCCAGCAGGAAACTAGCGGGGGGATACAATGAGCAGTTCTTC
>TRBJ1-4|-|-|TRBV29-1
CSVARQSNEKLFF
TGCAGCGTTGCGCGACAGTCGAATGAAAAACTGTTTTTT
>TRBJ1-2|TRBD1|once|TRBV6-5
CASSYGQGSYGYTF
TGTGCCAGCAGTTATGGACAGGGATCTTATGGCTACACCTTC
>TRBJ1-1|-|-|TRBV2
CASSEVRNTEAFF
TGTGCCAGCAGTGAGGTTAGGAACACTGAAGCTTTCTTT
>TRBJ1-3|-|-|TRBV5-1
CASSLDQGSGNTIYF
TGCGCCAGCAGCTTGGATCAGGGCTCTGGAAACACCATATATTTT
>TRBJ2-7|-|-|TRBV4-3
CASSQDHTGSYEQYF
TGCGCCAGCAGCCAAGATCACACAGGGTCCTACGAGCAGTACTTC
>TRBJ2-5|TRBD1|-|TRBV2
CVSSEGRGPGAQYF
TGTGTCAGCAGTGAAGGCAGGGGGCCTGGGGCCCAGTACTTC
>TRBJ1-1|-|-|TRBV5-1
CASSDTGRVVPEAFF
TGCGCCAGCAGCGACACAGGGAGGGTAGTTCCCGAAGCTTTCTTT
>TRBJ2-5|TRBD2|-|TRBV6-1
CASSERRGGLQETQYF
TGTGCCAGCAGTGAAAGGCGCGGGGGGCTTCAAGAGACCCAGTACTTC
>TRBJ2-4|TRBD2|-|TRBV6-5
CASRPSGGAKNIQYF
TGTGCCAGCAGACCTAGCGGGGGAGCCAAAAACATTCAGTACTTC
>TRBJ1-6|-|-|TRBV12-3/TRBV12-4
CASSLQGNSPLHF
TGTGCCAGCAGTTTACAGGGGAATTCACCCCTCCACTTT